Shown below are 18 T cell receptor beta chains from a single sample sequenced in a study of blood T cell repertoires in COVID-19. Data came from immunoSEQ multiplex PCR; TCRdb stores just in-frame clones and leaves some out. The sample contains about 190,000 clones, approximately 86% of which appear only once. Sequencing input: PBMCs or T cells enriched from blood (not recorded which). The source is a woman in her thirties or forties in a cohort exposed to, infected with or recovered from COVID-19 (not recorded which).

The rearrangement joins TRBV28 to TRBJ1-1, with 8 bases that match TRBD1. Trimming removed 3 bases from V and 4 bases from J; junction bases left unmatched: 4. The CDR3 is made up of 14 amino acids. Germline-derived CDR1 and CDR2 are MDHEN and SYDVKM. CDR3 sequence reads: CASSFHRGGTEAFF. The CDR3 bases are TGTGCCAGCAGTTTCCACAGGGGGGGCACTGAAGCTTTCTTT.

J is TRBJ1-1 and V is TRBV29-1, with TRBD1 matching 11 bases. The CDR3 has 14 amino acids. Germline V gives CDR1 SQVTM, CDR2 ANQGSEA. J lost 7 bases, V lost 1 base, and 5 bases had no gene match. The CDR3 protein is CSVEGRTGGDEAFF. CDR3 DNA sequence: TGCAGCGTTGAAGGGAGGACAGGGGGCGATGAAGCTTTCTTT.

This sequence joins TRBV7-9 and TRBJ2-3, with D possibly being TRBD2 (7 bases). Germline assignment: CDR1 SEHNR and CDR2 FQNEAQ (reference sequence). V was trimmed by 6 bases and J by 0 bases, leaving 10 bases between them. The CDR3 runs 14 residues. The CDR3: CASRQGGSTDTQYF. Written as DNA, the CDR3 is TGTGCCAGCAGACAGGGAGGGAGCACAGATACGCAGTATTTT.

This chain links TRBV19 with TRBJ2-7; TRBD2 aligns across 9 bases. The CDR3 loop spans 17 amino acids. Germline lookup yields CDR1 LNHDA and CDR2 SQIVND (reference sequence). V lost 3 bases and J lost 3; bases outside the gene matches: 12. The CDR3 DNA reads TGTGCCAGTAGTATGGCGCTAGCGGGGCCTCTTGGCTACGAGCAGTACTTC. Translating it yields CASSMALAGPLGYEQYF.

V is TRBV19 and J is TRBJ2-7; D is possibly TRBD2 (6 bases). The germline V and J ends were trimmed by 10 bases and 4 bases, with 23 bases remaining between them. The CDR3 has 15 amino acids. Germline CDR1 is LNHDA and CDR2 is SQIVND (reference sequence). This chain's CDR3 is CATLPNRDCRYEQYF. The DNA for the CDR3 is TGTGCCACCCTGCCCAACCGGGACTGCCGATACGAGCAGTACTTC.

The chain joins TRBV18 to TRBJ2-7, with 10 bases identical to TRBD2. The CDR3 spans 16 residues. Germline V gene lookup returns CDR1 KGHSH and CDR2 LQKENI. V dropped 2 bases and J dropped 3; count of bases not matched to a gene: 7. The CDR3 reads CASSPFRASGSYEQYF. The CDR3 DNA follows: TGTGCCAGCTCACCATTTAGGGCTAGCGGGAGCTACGAGCAGTACTTC.

The chain links TRBV4-1 to TRBJ2-4, with a weak D call TRBD2 (5 bases). This CDR3 comprises 16 residues. Trimming left V 4 bases short and J 3 bases short, with 16 bases between. The germline CDR1 and CDR2 sequences are MGHRA and YSYEKL. CDR3 sequence: CASSLSPGNYKNIQYF. CDR3 sequence (DNA): TGCGCCAGCAGCCTATCTCCGGGAAATTACAAAAACATTCAGTACTTC.

The chain links TRBV20-1 to TRBJ2-1, with D maybe TRBD2 (5 bases). V lost 3 bases and J lost 9, with 21 bases in between. The germline gives CDR1 DFQATT, CDR2 SNEGSKA (reference sequence). This CDR3 has 15 residues. In DNA form, the CDR3 reads TGCAGTGCTAGTTGGGAGTCGGAACACGGTAGTGAGCAGTTCTTC. This translates into CSASWESEHGSEQFF.

The CDR3: CASSLIFLGSSTEKLFF. CDR3 bases: TGTGCCAGCAGTTTAATTTTTTTGGGCAGCTCTACTGAAAAACTGTTTTTT. V is TRBV27 and J is TRBJ1-4, with D unclear. Germline lookup yields CDR1 MNHEY and CDR2 SMNVEV (reference sequence). The CDR3 length is 17 residues. V was pared by 2 bases and J by 7 bases, with 20 bases between. Drawing the rest from reference TRBV27 and TRBJ1-4, the complete variable domain is EAQVTQNPRYLITVTGKKLTVTCSQNMNHEYMSWYRQDPGLGLRQIYYSMNVEVTDKGDVPEGYKVSRKEKRNFPLILESPSPNQTSLYFCASSLIFLGSSTEKLFFGSGTQLSVL.

V is TRBV29-1 and J is TRBJ2-1, with D perhaps TRBD1 (5 bases). V was shortened by 5 bases and J by 6 bases, with 11 bases between the two germline ends. Germline V gene sequence: CDR1 SQVTM, CDR2 ANQGSEA. CDR3 length: 12 amino acids. The CDR3 DNA follows: TGCAGCGTTAGGACCAGGGTCAATGAGCAGTTCTTC. Translating gives CSVRTRVNEQFF.

Only a few counts were recorded for this clone. This chain links TRBV24-1 with TRBJ2-2; D gene ambiguous. V was trimmed by 5 bases and J by 5 bases, leaving 11 bases between them. CDR1 KGHDR and CDR2 SFDVKD come from the germline V gene. The CDR3 contains 14 residues. This CDR3 reads CATSGTTVTGELFF. The CDR3 nucleotides read TGTGCCACCAGTGGAACTACGGTAACCGGGGAGCTGTTTTTT.

The chain couples TRBV15 to TRBJ1-1, with TRBD1 matching 10 bases. The CDR3 loop spans 12 amino acids. After removal of 5 bases from V and 6 bases from J, the junction contained 0 bases not matched to a gene. Looked up from germline, CDR1 is LNHNV and CDR2 is YYDKDF (reference sequence). The CDR3 sequence is CATSDRGPEAFF. In DNA form, the CDR3 reads TGTGCCACCAGCGACAGGGGGCCTGAAGCTTTCTTT.

The CDR3 region has the DNA TGTGCCAGCAGTTATACCGGGACAGGGGGCTCCGGGGAGCTGTTTTTT. Protein sequence: CASSYTGTGGSGELFF. The genes are TRBV6-5 and TRBJ2-2, with 12 bases matching TRBD1. Germline trimming cut 3 bases from V and 6 bases from J; bases unmatched to any gene: 5. The germline gives CDR1 MNHEY, CDR2 SVGAGI. The CDR3 is 16 amino acids.

CDR3 in DNA: TGTGCCAGCAGCGTAGGCGCGGCCGGGGAATCCTACAATGAGCAGTTCTTC. Translating it yields CASSVGAAGESYNEQFF. This chain uses TRBV9 with TRBJ2-1, with a possible D match to TRBD2 (5 bases). Trimming pared 0 bases from V and 1 base from J, leaving 14 bases between. The CDR3 runs to 17 residues. In germline, CDR1 is SGDLS, CDR2 YYNGEE.

This clone was recorded once. The chain recombines TRBV24-1 with TRBJ2-5; a weak D match, TRBD1 (6 bases). Germline lookup yields CDR1 KGHDR and CDR2 SFDVKD. Between the trimmed V and J ends, which lost 7 bases and 4 bases, there was a span of 24 bases. The CDR3 spans 17 residues. CDR3 region: CATSGILGAGARETQYF. In DNA, the CDR3 is TGTGCCACCAGCGGGATTTTAGGGGCAGGGGCGCGAGAGACCCAGTACTTC.

This chain uses TRBV27 with TRBJ1-4, with no clear D. CDR3 length: 14 residues. Germline V gene lookup returns CDR1 MNHEY and CDR2 SMNVEV (reference sequence). The V end was cut by 6 bases, the J end by 3 bases, with 11 bases between. The CDR3, as DNA: TGTGCCAGCAGCTCCTTTTTGTCTAATGAAAAACTGTTTTTT. It yields the protein CASSSFLSNEKLFF.

V is TRBV24-1 and J is TRBJ2-1; a weak D match, TRBD2 (5 bases). Germline V CDR1 and CDR2: KGHDR, SFDVKD. The germline V and J ends were trimmed by 4 bases and 10 bases, with 13 bases remaining between them. This CDR3 comprises 13 residues. The CDR3 loop is CATSDSGRYEQFF. The CDR3 region has the DNA TGTGCCACCAGTGACTCGGGAAGGTACGAGCAGTTCTTC.

This chain uses TRBV5-4 with TRBJ2-7, with 11 bases matching TRBD1. The germline V gene has CDR1 SGHNT and CDR2 YYREEE (reference sequence). Trimming removed 4 bases from V and 5 bases from J; junction bases left unmatched: 5. CDR3 length equals 14 residues. CDR3 sequence: CASSHGTGGDEQYF. As DNA, the CDR3 is TGTGCCAGCAGCCACGGGACAGGGGGGGACGAGCAGTACTTC.